This T cell receptor beta chain comes out of a study of blood T cell repertoires in COVID-19 (dated by TCRdb to 2020 to 2022). Regarding the research as a whole: Samples from collaborators originated in the United States, Italy and Spain and spanned both the acute and convalescent phases of COVID-19. Sample metadata almost always included a de-identified subject ID, COVID-19 status, age in years and sex. The repertoires were released in a freely available public database meant as a resource for research on the immune response to SARS-CoV-2. HLA class I and class II types, where available, came from metadata supplied by the sample provider rather than from assay-based typing. Deeply sampled blood TCRbeta repertoires from subjects exposed to, actively infected with, or recovered from COVID-19 were included in the dataset. The prospective study material was composed of cDNA or gDNA derived from T cells, B-cell-depleted T cells, or PBMCs. Samples came from the ongoing ImmuneRACE study (first 160 participants) plus 1,254 subjects from 6 global collaborators. The investigation overall reported the following: How much clinical and demographic metadata was included differed by source and by participant, and the metadata was provided uncurated.

The table lists this clone with a few counts. The antigen it binds to is not known. The sample holds no much larger clone one base away, and base qualities are not on file. The immunoSEQ Assay, a bias-controlled multiplex PCR, was used to amplify TCRbeta CDR3 regions from genomic DNA. From the authors' description of their analysis: The number of nucleated cells in each sample was estimated by amplification of reference gene primers within the assay. To quantify the absolute abundance of each unique TCRbeta CDR3 rearrangement, sequence reads were collapsed and filtered. For each sample, productive Simpson clonality was calculated by taking the square root of Simpson's diversity index across productive rearrangements. This immuneACCESS table, as held by TCRdb, lists in-frame sequences with V and J called but not all clones. Of the missing ones, under half trace to an unresolved V gene in checked studies; the others have no known cause. V, J and clone size reflect that table, while D and trimming were determined from the DNA. This sample is represented by about 250,000 clones; 86% of them were singletons. The ten largest clones take up 5.5% to 6.5% of the sample.

CDR1 and CDR2 are drawn from the germline V gene (reference sequence): SGHNT, YYREEE. Counted from cysteine to phenylalanine, this CDR3 has 15 amino acids. The retained sequence is limited to the CDR3, 45 bases, with the frame set at the first base. V trim: 4 bases; J trim: 9 bases; unmatched bases: 12. One collaborating source in Seattle enrolled patients during active infection and followed them longitudinally through the course of disease. Whole blood was collected in K2EDTA tubes by collaborating institutions according to the institutions' own protocols. For TCRbeta analysis, collaborator samples were shipped as frozen whole blood, as isolated PBMCs, or as DNA extracted from either sample type.

Sequencing was done on a sample of peripheral blood. The receptor was derived from an elderly woman with COVID-19, enrolled during active disease. The chain employs TRBV5-4 and TRBJ2-3; TRBD2 aligns with 9 central bases. At the DNA level, the sequence is TGTGCCAGCAGCCCCCGGGCGGGGGGGGGTAAGACGCAGTATTTT. This yields the protein CASSPRAGGGKTQYF.